This TCR beta chain came from a study of T cells after yellow fever vaccination. On the study more broadly: When fractions had low cell numbers, they were prepared with SMART-Seq v4 Ultra Low Input. Findings and limits, study-wide: A large majority of primary-vaccination clones showed up again after the booster (about 96% CD4, about 87% CD8). The study noted that FACS-sorted repertoires could contain abundant clonotypes contaminating from the bulk population. Only a minor proportion of clonotypes was detected across both CD4 and CD8 compartments.

TCRdb independently ran MiXCR on the 5' RACE reads; one entry per CDR3 protein. The table shows 500,000 to 550,000 distinct CDR3 sequences, with 21% occurring only once. J lost 5 bases, V lost 4 bases, and 7 bases had no gene match. CDR3 size: 14 residues. Germline-derived CDR1 and CDR2 are SGHNT and YENEEA. In regard to this clonotype: Antigen: not known.

Source: PBMCs, taken roughly 23 days after the first yellow fever vaccination. The V call is TRBV11-3, the J call TRBJ2-5, with 7 nucleotides matching TRBD2. This clonotype was sampled from a man between 18 and 29 years old who received the YFV17D yellow fever vaccine. The CDR3 DNA reads as TGTGCCAGCAGCTCGGCCGGGACTACGGAGACCCAGTACTTC. Residues: CASSSAGTTETQYF.